The 29 T cell receptor beta chains in this list originate from one sample, sequenced in a study of identical twins. TCRdb re-derived calls from the 5' RACE reads in MiXCR, one entry per CDR3 protein. Of 200,000 to 250,000 distinct CDR3 sequences in the sample, around 6.8% were seen once. The same data also contributed to another study, on yellow fever vaccine responses in identical twins.

Sequences were obtained from memory (CD45RO+) T cells sorted from blood. Source of these receptors: a woman under 30 in good health.

This sequence joins TRBV20-1 and TRBJ2-1; 12 bases are shared with TRBD2. Germline assignment: CDR1 DFQATT and CDR2 SNEGSKA (reference sequence). With 3 bases clipped from V and 8 bases from J, the junction kept 8 bases outside the gene matches. The CDR3 runs to 15 residues. The CDR3 coding sequence is TGCAGTGCTAGGTCCTCTAGCGGGAGGGCCTATGAGCAGTTCTTC. Translation gives CSARSSSGRAYEQFF.

This clonotype was counted at least ten times. This rearrangement joins TRBV5-1 to TRBJ2-4; D uncertain. The CDR3 covers 14 residues. Germline-derived CDR1 and CDR2 are SGHRS and YFSETQ. Between the trimmed V and J ends, which lost 2 bases and 8 bases, there was a span of 14 bases. CDR3 loop: CASSFGINLDIQYF. As DNA, the CDR3 is TGCGCCAGCAGCTTTGGGATAAATTTAGACATTCAGTACTTC.

The genes are TRBV2 and TRBJ2-1; the D gene is possibly TRBD1 (6 bases). The germline gives CDR1 SNHLY, CDR2 FYNNEI. CDR3 length: 14 residues. Trimming pared 2 bases from V and 5 bases from J, leaving 10 bases between. The CDR3 nucleotides read TGTGCCAGCAGTGAAATAGGGGGTCACAATGAGCAGTTCTTC. Translating gives CASSEIGGHNEQFF.

The genes are TRBV2 and TRBJ2-1; perhaps D is TRBD1 or TRBD2 (5 bases each). CDR3 size: 14 residues. V lost 4 bases to trimming and J lost 6 bases, with 13 bases between them. Germline loops: CDR1 SNHLY, CDR2 FYNNEI. CDR3 loop: CASSVVGVGNEQFF. The CDR3 nucleotides read TGTGCCAGCAGTGTCGTGGGGGTTGGCAATGAGCAGTTCTTC.

This clonotype has just a few counts. The chain employs TRBV28 and TRBJ2-1; 9 bases agree with TRBD2. Unmatched junction bases numbered 12, after V lost 3 bases and J lost 0 bases. This CDR3 has 19 residues. Per germline, CDR1 MDHEN and CDR2 SYDVKM. The CDR3 DNA follows: TGTGCCAGCAGTTTGCTCGTAACGATTAGCGGGAGCTCCTACAATGAGCAGTTCTTC. Its translation is CASSLLVTISGSSYNEQFF.

This clonotype occurred many times. The chain links TRBV6-2 or TRBV6-3 to TRBJ2-1; the D gene is possibly TRBD2 (6 bases). The V gene's germline CDR1 is MNHEY and CDR2 SVGEGT. V shed 5 bases and J shed 9 bases, with 14 bases lying between them. The CDR3 length is 13 residues. The CDR3 DNA is TGTGCCAGCAGTCCAGACCCGGGACTTGAGCAGTTCTTC. It is translated as CASSPDPGLEQFF.

This clonotype has a handful of counts. The chain uses TRBV4-3 and TRBJ1-1; TRBD1 might be the D (6 bases). Germline CDR1 LGHNA, CDR2 YSLEER. The CDR3 consists of 16 residues. V was shortened by 0 bases and J by 6 bases, with 17 bases between the two germline ends. The CDR3 region has the DNA TGCGCCAGCAGCCAAGATCGCGGCATCCAGGGGCCTGAAGCTTTCTTT. Amino acids: CASSQDRGIQGPEAFF.

This clonotype has a count of ten or more. This sequence joins TRBV3-1 and TRBJ2-7; the D is unclear. This CDR3 is 12 amino acids long. V shed 3 bases and J shed 7 bases, with 10 bases lying between them. Germline CDR1 is LGHDT and CDR2 is YNNKEL (reference sequence). The CDR3 is CASSQAESEQYF. The CDR3 DNA is TGTGCCAGCAGCCAGGCAGAGTCTGAGCAGTACTTC.

This clonotype was observed a handful of times. Given a much more abundant clone one base away, this may be a read error. The rearrangement uses TRBV29-1 and TRBJ2-1, with D uncertain. The CDR3 extends over 10 amino acids. Deletions cut 7 bases from V and 4 bases from J, with 5 bases between. The germline V gene encodes CDR1 SQVTM and CDR2 ANQGSEA. The CDR3 region has the DNA TGCAGCGGTTGGTACAATGAGCAGTTCTTC. This translates into CSGWYNEQFF.

This clonotype was picked up a small number of times. CDR3 amino acids: CASSLVQGGEAFF. The CDR3 nucleotides read TGTGCCAGCAGCTTAGTACAGGGGGGTGAAGCTTTCTTT. The gene calls are TRBV11-3 and TRBJ1-1, with TRBD1 matching 8 bases. The length of the CDR3 is 13 residues. The V and J ends lost 1 base and 7 bases, in that order; junction bases with no gene match: 2. Germline V lookup: CDR1 SGHNT, CDR2 YENEEA. The full variable domain, with the rest looked up from reference TRBV11-3 and TRBJ1-1, is EAGVVQSPRYKIIEKKQPVAFWCNPISGHNTLYWYLQNLGQGPELLIRYENEEAVDDSQLPKDRFSAERLKGVDSTLKIQPAELGDSAVYLCASSLVQGGEAFFGQGTRLTVV.

This clonotype showed up just a few times. The chain couples TRBV5-8 to TRBJ2-1, with TRBD2 identical over 9 bases. Looked up from germline, CDR1 is SGHTS and CDR2 is YDEGEE. This CDR3 comprises 15 residues. J gave up 7 bases and V 0 bases, and 5 bases lay outside the gene matches. The CDR3 sequence is CASSLVAGVRNEQFF. DNA of the CDR3: TGTGCCAGCAGCTTGGTAGCGGGGGTTCGTAATGAGCAGTTCTTC.

This clonotype was detected ten times or more. This chain joins TRBV2 and TRBJ2-5; D is perhaps TRBD2 (5 bases). This CDR3 contains 16 residues. V was cut by 8 bases and J by 5 bases, with 24 bases left in between. Looked up from germline, CDR1 is SNHLY and CDR2 is FYNNEI. DNA of the CDR3: TGTGCCAGCTTACGACGCCCCGAGGGCGTTGCGGAGACCCAGTACTTC. It yields the protein CASLRRPEGVAETQYF.

The table lists this clonotype with many counts. The chain has TRBV3-1 and TRBJ1-5; D is uncertain. V was clipped by 4 bases and J by 7 bases, with 8 bases between them. Per the germline V gene, CDR1 is LGHDT and CDR2 is YNNKEL (reference sequence). This CDR3 has 12 amino acids. The CDR3 DNA sequence: TGTGCCAGCAGCCCCTCGGGACAGCCCCAGCATTTT. Translated: CASSPSGQPQHF.

This chain connects TRBV30 to TRBJ2-3, with 9 nucleotides matching TRBD1. The CDR3 totals 11 residues. Germline CDR1 is GTSNPN and CDR2 is SVGIG (reference sequence). Losses at the gene ends were 3 bases for V and 13 bases for J; bases not matched to a gene: 5. The CDR3 reads CAWSRDRDKYF. The CDR3 DNA reads TGTGCCTGGAGCCGGGACAGGGATAAGTATTTT.

This chain uses TRBV5-1 with TRBJ2-1, with D hard to call. V lost 4 bases to trimming and J lost 0 bases, with 8 bases between them. Germline-derived CDR1 and CDR2 are SGHRS and YFSETQ. The CDR3 consists of 14 residues. CDR3 sequence reads: CASSTGLSYNEQFF. DNA of the CDR3: TGCGCCAGCAGCACGGGCCTCTCCTACAATGAGCAGTTCTTC.

This clonotype appeared many times. CDR3 amino acids: CSARGQGKLDTQYF. CDR3 in DNA: TGCAGTGCGCGGGGACAGGGGAAATTGGATACGCAGTATTTT. The chain joins TRBV20-1 to TRBJ2-3, with TRBD1 matching over 10 bases. V gave up 6 bases and J gave up 6 bases; unmatched junction bases: 9. CDR1 is DFQATT and CDR2 is SNEGSKA in the germline V gene (reference sequence). This CDR3 is 14 amino acids long.

This clonotype was recorded a few times. The chain's CDR3 is CAISERLGENTEAFF. The CDR3 region has the DNA TGTGCCATCAGTGAGAGATTGGGGGAGAACACTGAAGCTTTCTTT. The genes are TRBV10-3 and TRBJ1-1, with D possibly TRBD1 on 5 matching bases. CDR1 ENHRY and CDR2 SYGVKD come from the germline V gene. Trimming removed 2 bases at V and 1 base at J, with 11 bases between. This CDR3 is 15 amino acids long.

This clonotype was seen at least ten times. CDR3 nucleotides: TGCAGCGTTGAATTGGCGGGAGGGGGCCTCAATGAGCAGTTCTTC. Amino acid sequence: CSVELAGGGLNEQFF. This sequence joins TRBV29-1 and TRBJ2-1; 9 positions agree with TRBD2. The germline V gene has CDR1 SQVTM and CDR2 ANQGSEA. V trimming: 2 bases; J trimming: 6 bases; junction bases outside the gene matches: 8. CDR3 length equals 15 residues.

The gene calls are TRBV6-1 and TRBJ2-1; either TRBD1 or TRBD2 may fit D (6 bases each). Between the trimmed V and J ends, which lost 5 bases and 5 bases, there was a span of 13 bases. The CDR3 is made up of 14 amino acids. The germline gives CDR1 MNHNS, CDR2 SASEGT. CDR3 amino acids: CASSRGRENNEQFF. The CDR3 nucleotides are TGTGCCAGCAGTCGGGGGCGGGAAAACAATGAGCAGTTCTTC.

This clonotype has just a few counts. The rearrangement joins TRBV28 to TRBJ2-3; D is ambiguous. Trimming stripped 5 bases from V and 2 bases from J, with 14 bases between. CDR3 size: 15 residues. Germline CDR1 MDHEN, CDR2 SYDVKM. DNA for the CDR3: TGTGCCAGCAGTCCCCCCAGGACGTTCACAGATACGCAGTATTTT. Translated, it gives CASSPPRTFTDTQYF.

This clonotype was counted at least ten times. The V and J genes are TRBV15 and TRBJ2-2; 9 nucleotides match TRBD2. Germline loops: CDR1 LNHNV, CDR2 YYDKDF (reference sequence). V was pared by 3 bases and J by 6 bases, with 8 bases of the junction left unmatched. The length of the CDR3 is 16 residues. The CDR3 sequence is CATSRATGGGAGELFF. The CDR3 coding sequence is TGTGCCACCAGCAGGGCCACTGGCGGGGGGGCCGGGGAGCTGTTTTTT. The full variable domain, completed using reference TRBV15 and TRBJ2-2, is DAMVIQNPRYQVTQFGKPVTLSCSQTLNHNVMYWYQQKSSQAPKLLFHYYDKDFNNEADTPDNFQSRRPNTSFCFLDIRSPGLGDTAMYLCATSRATGGGAGELFFGEGSRLTVL.

This clonotype has a count of ten or more. The chain uses TRBV9 and TRBJ1-1; the match to TRBD1 covers 8 bases. Losses at the gene ends were 4 bases for V and 4 bases for J; bases not matched to a gene: 6. Germline V gives CDR1 SGDLS, CDR2 YYNGEE. The CDR3 loop spans 14 amino acids. The CDR3 DNA reads as TGTGCCAGCAGCCCGACAGGGGACCGCACTGAAGCTTTCTTT. It codes for CASSPTGDRTEAFF.

The chain has TRBV4-3 and TRBJ1-2; possibly TRBD1 for D (5 bases). There are 16 residues in the CDR3. Germline CDR1 reads LGHNA; CDR2 reads YSLEER. Trimming stripped 0 bases from V and 5 bases from J, with 16 bases between. The CDR3 sequence: CASSQDRGGGGYGYTF. The CDR3, as DNA: TGCGCCAGCAGCCAAGATCGGGGGGGTGGAGGTTATGGCTACACCTTC.

This clonotype has a handful of counts. This chain's CDR3 is CASSYGGANEKLFF. The CDR3, as DNA: TGTGCCAGCAGTTACGGTGGGGCTAATGAAAAACTGTTTTTT. The chain combines TRBV6-5 with TRBJ1-4; D is uncertain. V lost 2 bases and J lost 3, with 7 bases in between. CDR3 length: 14 amino acids. In germline, CDR1 is MNHEY, CDR2 SVGAGI.

This clonotype has a handful of counts. V is TRBV27 and J is TRBJ2-7; 7 nucleotides line up with TRBD1. Germline-derived CDR1 and CDR2 are MNHEY and SMNVEV (reference sequence). This CDR3 has 14 amino acids. Trimming removed 4 bases from V and 3 bases from J; junction bases left unmatched: 6. Here the CDR3 reads CASSSPGQSYEQYF. In nucleotides, the CDR3 is TGTGCCAGCAGTTCTCCGGGACAGAGCTACGAGCAGTACTTC.

This clonotype appeared a few times. The V gene is TRBV11-2, the J gene TRBJ2-5, with D possibly matching TRBD2 (6 bases). Trimming left V 3 bases short and J 2 bases short, with 10 bases between. Germline loops: CDR1 SGHAT, CDR2 FQNNGV. This CDR3 contains 14 residues. CDR3 in DNA: TGTGCCAGCAGCTTCGGGAGCCTACAAGAGACCCAGTACTTC. Translated: CASSFGSLQETQYF.

This clonotype was detected many times. This CDR3 reads CASSIGTSGGPDTQYF. The CDR3 DNA reads as TGCGCCAGCAGCATCGGGACTAGCGGGGGGCCAGATACGCAGTATTTT. The chain joins TRBV5-1 to TRBJ2-3; 15 bases line up with TRBD2. The CDR3 is 16 amino acids. Germline V lookup: CDR1 SGHRS, CDR2 YFSETQ. Germline trimming cut 4 bases from V and 4 bases from J; bases unmatched to any gene: 4.

The chain employs TRBV18 and TRBJ1-1, with 7 bases fitting TRBD1. V lost 3 bases and J lost 3; bases outside the gene matches: 1. Per germline, CDR1 KGHSH and CDR2 LQKENI. This CDR3 is 13 amino acids long. The chain's CDR3 is CASSPTGHTEAFF. DNA for the CDR3: TGTGCCAGCTCACCGACAGGGCACACTGAAGCTTTCTTT.

This clonotype was detected only a few times. This chain joins TRBV4-3 and TRBJ2-3, with TRBD2 identical over 8 bases. This CDR3 spans 15 amino acids. The V gene end was trimmed by 1 base and the J gene end by 9 bases; junction bases not matched to a gene: 9. In germline, CDR1 is LGHNA, CDR2 YSLEER. CDR3 protein: CASSQAGGPLGTQYF. The CDR3 DNA follows: TGCGCCAGCAGCCAAGCGGGAGGGCCACTGGGAACGCAGTATTTT.